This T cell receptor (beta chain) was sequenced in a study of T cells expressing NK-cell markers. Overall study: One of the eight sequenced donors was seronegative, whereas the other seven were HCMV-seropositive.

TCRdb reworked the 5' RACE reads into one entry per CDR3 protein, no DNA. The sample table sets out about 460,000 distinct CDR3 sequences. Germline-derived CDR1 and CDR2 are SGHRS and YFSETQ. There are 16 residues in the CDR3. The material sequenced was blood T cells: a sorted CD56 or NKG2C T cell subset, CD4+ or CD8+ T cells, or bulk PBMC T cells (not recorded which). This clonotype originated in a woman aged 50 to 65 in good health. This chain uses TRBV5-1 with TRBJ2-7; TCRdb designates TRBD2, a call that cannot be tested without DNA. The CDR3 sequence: CASSPSGGPANYEQYF. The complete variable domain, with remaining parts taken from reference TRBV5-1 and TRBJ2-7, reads KAGVTQTPRYLIKTRGQQVTLSCSPISGHRSVSWYQQTPGQGLQFLFEYFSETQRNKGNFPGRFSGRQFSNSRSEMNVSTLELGDSALYLCASSPSGGPANYEQYFGPGTRLTVT.